These 27 T cell receptor beta chains came from one sample sequenced in a study of radiation and T cells in renal cell carcinoma. Time point here: blood 4 weeks post-SBRT, at nephrectomy. Noted treatment: 15 Gy SBRT to primary tumor, nephrectomy 4 weeks later. Data came from immunoSEQ multiplex PCR; TCRdb stores just in-frame clones and leaves some out. The sample records approximately 170,000 clones, about 87% being singletons. The sequenced sample was blood, obtained from a patient whose treatment included radiotherapy and nephrectomy. The receptor source for this set is a woman aged 45-65 years with renal cell carcinoma.

This chain connects TRBV7-2 to TRBJ2-1; 8 nucleotides line up with TRBD2. The CDR3 has 17 residues. Trimming removed 1 base from V and 5 bases from J; junction bases left unmatched: 10. The germline CDR1 and CDR2 sequences are SGHTA and FQGNSA. CDR3 sequence (DNA): TGTGCCAGCAGCTTAGTACGCAGCGGGGGAATTAACAATGAGCAGTTCTTC. Amino acid sequence: CASSLVRSGGINNEQFF.

The chain joins TRBV7-2 to TRBJ2-5; TRBD1 aligns across 10 bases. The V and J ends lost 6 bases and 5 bases, in that order; junction bases with no gene match: 12. This CDR3 has 16 amino acids. In germline, CDR1 is SGHTA, CDR2 FQGNSA. Here the CDR3 DNA reads TGTGCCAGCAGACCGGGAGGGACAGGGGCTTTCGAGACCCAGTACTTC. Translation gives CASRPGGTGAFETQYF.

This clone was recorded only once. The chain couples TRBV5-1 to TRBJ2-7; 9 bases agree with TRBD1. Germline CDR1 reads SGHRS; CDR2 reads YFSETQ. V shed 5 bases, J shed 5 bases, and the junction held 14 bases outside the gene matches. CDR3 length equals 16 residues. CDR3 in amino acids: CASSRKLGQGSDEQYF. In DNA form, the CDR3 reads TGCGCCAGCAGTCGAAAACTGGGACAGGGAAGCGACGAGCAGTACTTC.

This chain uses TRBV10-3 with TRBJ2-3, with 12 bases that match TRBD2. V was pared by 5 bases and J by 4 bases, with 4 bases of the junction left unmatched. CDR3 length: 15 amino acids. The germline CDR1 and CDR2 sequences are ENHRY and SYGVKD. The CDR3 coding sequence is TGTGCCATCAGTCTGACTAGCGGGGGTTCAGATACGCAGTATTTT. Residues: CAISLTSGGSDTQYF.

This clone was counted once. The rearrangement uses TRBV9 and TRBJ2-2, with 7 bases fitting TRBD1. The CDR3 runs to 13 residues. Germline assignment: CDR1 SGDLS and CDR2 YYNGEE. The J segment lost 7 bases and the V segment lost 1 base, leaving 1 base of the junction unmatched. The CDR3 region is CASSVQGDGELFF. CDR3 nucleotides: TGTGCCAGCAGCGTACAGGGGGACGGGGAGCTGTTTTTT. Using reference TRBV9 and TRBJ2-2 for the parts outside the CDR3, the full variable domain is DSGVTQTPKHLITATGQRVTLRCSPRSGDLSVYWYQQSLDQGLQFLIQYYNGEERAKGNILERFSAQQFPDLHSELNLSSLELGDSALYFCASSVQGDGELFFGEGSRLTVL.

The rearrangement uses TRBV5-4 and TRBJ2-5; tentative D call: TRBD2 (7 bases). CDR1 SGHNT and CDR2 YYREEE come from the germline V gene (reference sequence). Trimming shortened V by 4 bases and J by 4 bases, and 20 bases separated the two germline ends. The CDR3 totals 16 residues. The DNA for the CDR3 is TGTGCCAGCAGCGCCCGTGCGGGGGCAAGTGGAGAGACCCAGTACTTC. It specifies CASSARAGASGETQYF.

The sample holds one count of this clone. In the same sample, other DNA sequences code for this CDR3. The chain recombines TRBV5-6 with TRBJ1-2, with D hard to call. The CDR3 covers 13 residues. Germline-derived CDR1 and CDR2 are SGHDT and YYEEEE. The V and J ends lost 4 bases and 3 bases respectively, with 10 bases between them. The CDR3 here is CASSPDRDYGYTF. The CDR3 DNA reads TGTGCCAGCAGCCCCGACCGGGACTATGGCTACACCTTC.

The rearrangement links TRBV2 to TRBJ1-1; 8 bases fit TRBD1. CDR1 is SNHLY, CDR2 FYNNEI, per germline. CDR3 length: 14 residues. V lost 6 bases and J lost 0; bases outside the gene matches: 3. The DNA for the CDR3 is TGTGCCAGCAGAGTGGACAGGGTGAACACTGAAGCTTTCTTT. It translates to CASRVDRVNTEAFF. Full variable domain (remainder filled in from reference TRBV2 and TRBJ1-1): EPEVTQTPSHQVTQMGQEVILRCVPISNHLYFYWYRQILGQKVEFLVSFYNNEISEKSEIFDDQFSVERPDGSNFTLKIRSTKLEDSAMYFCASRVDRVNTEAFFGQGTRLTVV.

V gene TRBV19 combines with J gene TRBJ2-2, with a weak D call TRBD1 (6 bases). CDR1 and CDR2 (germline): LNHDA, SQIVND (reference sequence). The CDR3 contains 14 residues. The V gene lost 7 bases and the J gene lost 5 bases, with 14 bases spanning the gap. CDR3 in amino acids: CASTLFRGTGELFF. CDR3 coding DNA: TGTGCCAGTACCCTATTCAGGGGTACCGGGGAGCTGTTTTTT.

The chain links TRBV7-8 to TRBJ1-2; a possible D gene is TRBD1 (5 bases). The V gene lost 5 bases and the J gene lost 0 bases, with 13 bases spanning the gap. From germline, CDR1 is SGHVS and CDR2 FQNEAQ. CDR3 length equals 15 residues. The CDR3 region is CASSRRRDPNYGYTF. In DNA, the CDR3 is TGTGCCAGCAGCCGAAGAAGGGACCCTAACTATGGCTACACCTTC. The whole variable domain, filled in from reference TRBV7-8 and TRBJ1-2, reads GAGVSQSPRYKVAKRGQDVALRCDPISGHVSLFWYQQALGQGPEFLTYFQNEAQLDKSGLPSDRFFAERPEGSVSTLKIQRTQQEDSAVYLCASSRRRDPNYGYTFGSGTRLTVV.

CDR3 protein: CASSLGAGASLSYEQYF. Here the CDR3 DNA reads TGTGCCAGCAGCTTGGGCGCAGGGGCTTCACTTTCCTACGAGCAGTACTTC. This chain uses TRBV5-4 with TRBJ2-7; weak D call: TRBD1 (6 bases). This CDR3 contains 17 residues. Germline CDR1 reads SGHNT; CDR2 reads YYREEE (reference sequence). The V end lost 0 bases, the J end lost 1 base, and 17 bases lay between the germline ends.

The chain uses TRBV4-1 and TRBJ1-2; TRBD1 might be the D (5 bases). Trimming shortened V by 1 base and J by 8 bases, and 14 bases separated the two germline ends. The CDR3 length is 14 residues. CDR1 and CDR2 (germline): MGHRA, YSYEKL. CDR3 in DNA: TGCGCCAGCAGCCAAGGCCCAACAGGCGGGGGCTACACCTTC. Its translation is CASSQGPTGGGYTF.

J is TRBJ1-1 and V is TRBV4-1, with D tentatively TRBD1 (5 bases). Germline V gene lookup returns CDR1 MGHRA and CDR2 YSYEKL. The CDR3 is 13 amino acids. V gave up 1 base and J gave up 5 bases, with 8 bases separating them. The CDR3 sequence: CASSQVWGTEAFF. The CDR3 coding sequence is TGCGCCAGCAGCCAAGTCTGGGGGACTGAAGCTTTCTTT.

The chain has TRBV28 and TRBJ1-6; D call uncertain. Trimming shortened V by 8 bases and J by 5 bases, and 19 bases separated the two germline ends. Germline lookup yields CDR1 MDHEN and CDR2 SYDVKM. CDR3 length: 16 residues. CDR3 amino acids: CASHWGGPRNNSPLHF. CDR3 sequence (DNA): TGTGCCAGCCATTGGGGAGGGCCAAGAAATAATTCACCCCTCCACTTT.

This chain uses TRBV5-8 with TRBJ2-3, with 10 bases fitting TRBD2. Germline CDR1 and CDR2: SGHTS and YDEGEE. The CDR3 consists of 16 residues. The junction had 4 bases not matched to a gene; V was cut back by 3 bases and J by 0 bases. The CDR3 here is CASSSGLAVSTDTQYF. The CDR3 DNA reads TGTGCCAGCAGCTCAGGACTAGCGGTTAGCACAGATACGCAGTATTTT.

The J gene is TRBJ2-3, the V gene TRBV30; TRBD1 is a possible D gene (5 bases). Germline V gene sequence: CDR1 GTSNPN, CDR2 SVGIG (reference sequence). V was pared by 0 bases and J by 4 bases, with 11 bases between. This CDR3 region has 14 residues. CDR3 protein: CAWSVGAPPDTQYF. The CDR3 region has the DNA TGTGCCTGGAGTGTAGGGGCTCCCCCAGATACGCAGTATTTT.

The rearrangement joins TRBV28 to TRBJ1-2; possibly TRBD1 for D (6 bases). The germline V gene encodes CDR1 MDHEN and CDR2 SYDVKM. The ends were cut back, 6 bases at V and 6 bases at J, with 14 bases in the middle. This CDR3 is built from 13 residues. The CDR3 DNA is TGTGCCAGCAGAGGAGGGGGAGCCGATGGCTACACCTTC. Translated, it gives CASRGGGADGYTF.

The V gene is TRBV28, the J gene TRBJ2-7, with 8 bases lining up with TRBD1. The CDR3 is made up of 14 amino acids. Unmatched junction bases numbered 6, after V lost 6 bases and J lost 2 bases. Germline values: CDR1 MDHEN, CDR2 SYDVKM. The CDR3: CASSSDREPYEQYF. In DNA form, the CDR3 reads TGTGCCAGCAGCTCGGACAGGGAACCCTACGAGCAGTACTTC.

V usage is TRBV5-1 and J usage is TRBJ2-6; 7 bases are shared with TRBD2. This CDR3 spans 18 amino acids. Germline V gene sequence: CDR1 SGHRS, CDR2 YFSETQ. V was clipped by 0 bases and J by 0 bases; unmatched bases: 6. As DNA, the CDR3 is TGCGCCAGCAGCTTGGAGCGCGGGAGCTACTCTGGGGCCAACGTCCTGACTTTC. Translation: CASSLERGSYSGANVLTF.

The chain links TRBV5-4 to TRBJ2-5; TRBD2 matches 12 bases. This CDR3 has 16 residues. Germline V gives CDR1 SGHNT, CDR2 YYREEE (reference sequence). V shed 4 bases and J 1 base; nucleotides not matched to a gene: 5. The CDR3 loop reads CASSRGLAGFQETQYF. As DNA, the CDR3 is TGTGCCAGCAGCCGGGGACTAGCGGGTTTCCAAGAGACCCAGTACTTC.

The CDR3: CASSLDRVEQYF. Written as DNA, the CDR3 is TGTGCCAGCAGCTTGGACAGGGTCGAGCAGTACTTC. The rearrangement uses TRBV5-4 and TRBJ2-7; perhaps TRBD1 as D (6 bases). Per the germline V gene, CDR1 is SGHNT and CDR2 is YYREEE (reference sequence). This CDR3 has 12 amino acids. V dropped 0 bases and J dropped 6 bases, with 7 bases sitting between them.

This chain links TRBV11-2 with TRBJ2-7; perhaps TRBD2 as D (5 bases). The CDR3 has 17 amino acids. Looked up from germline, CDR1 is SGHAT and CDR2 is FQNNGV. The V end lost 4 bases, the J end lost 5 bases, and 24 bases lay between the germline ends. In DNA form, the CDR3 reads TGTGCCAGCAGCTCGGGGTTCGGTCGGGCGTCGGAACACGAGCAGTACTTC. Protein sequence: CASSSGFGRASEHEQYF.

The V and J genes are TRBV6-1 and TRBJ2-3, with 15 bases matching TRBD2. In germline, CDR1 is MNHNS, CDR2 SASEGT. Trimming at V came to 5 bases and at J to 0 bases, leaving 6 bases not matched to a gene. The CDR3 consists of 18 residues. The CDR3 loop reads CASSKGLAGGPSTDTQYF. The DNA of the CDR3 is TGTGCCAGCAGTAAAGGACTAGCGGGGGGGCCTAGCACAGATACGCAGTATTTT.

The chain uses TRBV25-1 and TRBJ2-7; a weak D match, TRBD1 (5 bases). V lost 5 bases to trimming and J lost 6 bases, with 14 bases between them. Germline V lookup: CDR1 MGHDK, CDR2 SYGVNS. The CDR3 sequence is 13 residues long. In nucleotides, the CDR3 is TGTGCCAGCAGTCCGGCAGGGTTGGGCGAGCAGTACTTC. This gives the protein CASSPAGLGEQYF.

The CDR3 is CASGGTGRNEQYF. CDR3 coding DNA: TGCGCCAGCGGGGGGACAGGGAGGAACGAGCAGTACTTC. The V call is TRBV5-1, the J call TRBJ2-7; TRBD1 matches 9 bases. The CDR3 is 13 amino acids. Looked up from germline, CDR1 is SGHRS and CDR2 is YFSETQ. After removal of 7 bases from V and 5 bases from J, the junction contained 7 bases not matched to a gene.

V and J are TRBV9 and TRBJ1-3; no clear D. Between the trimmed V and J ends, which lost 0 bases and 1 base, there was a span of 8 bases. Germline V gene sequence: CDR1 SGDLS, CDR2 YYNGEE. The CDR3 loop spans 15 amino acids. The CDR3 bases are TGTGCCAGCAGCGTAGTGGGAGGATCTGGAAACACCATATATTTT. Translation: CASSVVGGSGNTIYF.

The DNA for the CDR3 is TGTGCCAGCCGGGACACAACTAACTATGGCTACACCTTC. It is translated as CASRDTTNYGYTF. The gene calls are TRBV5-6 and TRBJ1-2, with D tentatively TRBD1 (6 bases). V lost 7 bases, J lost 0 bases, and 10 bases lay in between. The CDR3 spans 13 residues. Germline V CDR1 and CDR2: SGHDT, YYEEEE.